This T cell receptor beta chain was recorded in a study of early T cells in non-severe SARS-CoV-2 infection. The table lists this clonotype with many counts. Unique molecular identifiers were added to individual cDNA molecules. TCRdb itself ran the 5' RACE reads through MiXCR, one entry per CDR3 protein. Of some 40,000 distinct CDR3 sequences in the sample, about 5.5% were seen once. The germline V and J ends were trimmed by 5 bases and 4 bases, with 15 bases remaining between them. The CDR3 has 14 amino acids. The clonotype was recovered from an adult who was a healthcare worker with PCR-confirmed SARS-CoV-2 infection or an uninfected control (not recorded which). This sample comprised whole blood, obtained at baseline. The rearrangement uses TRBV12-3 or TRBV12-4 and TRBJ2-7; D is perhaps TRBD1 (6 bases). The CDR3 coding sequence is TGTGCCAGCAGTACAGGGAGCCCCCTATACGAGCAGTACTTC. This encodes CASSTGSPLYEQYF.